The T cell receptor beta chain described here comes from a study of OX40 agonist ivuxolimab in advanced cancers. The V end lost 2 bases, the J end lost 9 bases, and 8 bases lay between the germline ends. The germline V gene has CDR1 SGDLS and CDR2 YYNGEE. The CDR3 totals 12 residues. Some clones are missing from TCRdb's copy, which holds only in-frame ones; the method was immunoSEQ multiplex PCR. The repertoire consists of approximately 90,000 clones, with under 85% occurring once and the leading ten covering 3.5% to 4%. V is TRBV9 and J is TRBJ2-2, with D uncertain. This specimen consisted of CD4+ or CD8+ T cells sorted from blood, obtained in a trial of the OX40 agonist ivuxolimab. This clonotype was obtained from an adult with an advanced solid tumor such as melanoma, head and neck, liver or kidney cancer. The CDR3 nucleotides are TGTGCCAGCAGCGTCAGTACCCGGGAGCTGTTTTTT. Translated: CASSVSTRELFF.